The clone carrying this T cell receptor beta chain was observed many times. The time point is: newly diagnosed GD, antithyroid drugs for less than 3 months. With RNA extracted from PBMCs as input, the TCR library was made. This CDR3 spans 13 amino acids. Germline loops: CDR1 MNHEY, CDR2 SVGAGI. Trimming stripped 3 bases from V and 7 bases from J, with 11 bases between. Arm-PCR of CDR3 regions with iRepertoire HTBI primers generated TCR beta libraries. One entry per CDR3 protein results from TCRdb running MiXCR on the multiplex PCR reads. The sample has over 400,000 distinct CDR3 sequences, about 14% seen once. The data derive from a study of regulatory T cells in long-lasting Graves disease. These data also featured in a second study, about T cells in Graves' hyperthyroidism and ophthalmopathy.

V and J are TRBV6-5 and TRBJ2-3; D not resolved. The sequence was collected from a woman aged 50 to 60 with Graves disease. Sequenced here: peripheral blood mononuclear cells (PBMCs), sampled at new diagnosis, from a patient treated with antithyroid drugs. CDR3 coding DNA: TGTGCCAGCAGTTATGCCGGCTCGCATACGCAGTATTTT. Translated: CASSYAGSHTQYF.